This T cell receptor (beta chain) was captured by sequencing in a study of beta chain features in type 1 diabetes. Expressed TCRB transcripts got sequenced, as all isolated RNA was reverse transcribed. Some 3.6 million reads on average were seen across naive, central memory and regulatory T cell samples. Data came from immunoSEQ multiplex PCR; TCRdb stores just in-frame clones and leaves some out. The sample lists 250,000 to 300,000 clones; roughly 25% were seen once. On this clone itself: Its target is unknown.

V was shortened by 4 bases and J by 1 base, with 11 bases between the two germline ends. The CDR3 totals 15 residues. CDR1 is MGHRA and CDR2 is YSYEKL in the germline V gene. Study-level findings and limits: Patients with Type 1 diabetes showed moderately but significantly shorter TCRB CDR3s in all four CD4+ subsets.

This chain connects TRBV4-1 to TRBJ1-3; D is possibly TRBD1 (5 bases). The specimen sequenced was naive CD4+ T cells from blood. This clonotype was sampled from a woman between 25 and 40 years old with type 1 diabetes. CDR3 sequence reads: CASSPLGLSGNTIYF. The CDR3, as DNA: TGCGCCAGCAGCCCTTTGGGACTTTCTGGAAACACCATATATTTT.